The rows below give T cell receptor beta chains drawn from one sample of a study of cytomegalovirus exposure and HLA in healthy donors. The table came from immunoSEQ multiplex PCR; TCRdb's copy has only in-frame clones and leaves some out. The top ten clones hold 2.5% of a sample with around 74,000 clones, around 80% of them seen once. What was sequenced was PBMCs. These receptors all stem from a man aged 25 to 40 in good health and CMV-seronegative. Both conserved end residues are part of each CDR3. A D gene is named only where the DNA matches it firmly. The listing skips clone size in some rows; elsewhere it reads once, few, many or a size class.

NA,NA,TRBJ2-7,15,TRBV14,CASSQSTGYSYEQYF,TGTGCCAGCAGCCAAAGCACAGGGTACTCCTACGAGCAGTACTTC
NA,NA,TRBJ1-1,14,TRBV19,CASTLGGAGTEAFF,TGTGCCAGTACCCTAGGGGGGGCTGGCACTGAAGCTTTCTTT
NA,NA,TRBJ2-4,17,TRBV13,CASSLVGYGGPGNIQYF,TGTGCCAGCAGCTTAGTAGGGTACGGGGGGCCTGGAAACATTCAGTACTTC
TRBD1,NA,TRBJ2-7,12,TRBV6-1,CATNRGLYEQYF,TGTGCCACCAATAGGGGGCTCTACGAGCAGTACTTC
TRBD1,NA,TRBJ2-1,17,TRBV19,CASSIATGTGVYNEQFF,TGTGCCAGTAGTATAGCCACCGGGACAGGCGTCTACAATGAGCAGTTCTTC
TRBD1,NA,TRBJ1-2,14,TRBV5-1,CASSTGQGPYGYTF,TGCGCCAGCAGCACGGGACAGGGACCCTATGGCTACACCTTC
NA,once,TRBJ1-2,11,TRBV6-5,CASLGGAGYTF,TGTGCCAGCCTGGGGGGGGCTGGCTACACCTTC
NA,NA,TRBJ1-2,13,TRBV11-2,CASSLGAGRGYTF,TGTGCCAGCAGCTTAGGGGCAGGGCGAGGCTACACCTTC
TRBD2,NA,TRBJ2-1,15,TRBV27,CASSFRAGRYNEQFF,TGTGCCAGCAGTTTCAGAGCGGGAAGGTACAATGAGCAGTTCTTC
TRBD2,once,TRBJ2-1,14,TRBV30,CAWVAGASYNEQFF,TGTGCCTGGGTAGCGGGAGCATCCTACAATGAGCAGTTCTTC
TRBD2,NA,TRBJ2-3,18,TRBV5-6,CASSPGLAGGPRTDTQYF,TGTGCCAGCAGCCCGGGACTAGCGGGGGGGCCGAGGACAGATACGCAGTATTTT
TRBD2,NA,TRBJ2-1,15,TRBV4-1,CASSQVGGSYNEQFF,TGCGCCAGCAGCCAAGTGGGCGGGAGCTACAATGAGCAGTTCTTC
TRBD2,NA,TRBJ2-7,15,TRBV29-1,CSARTSGRSWYEQYF,TGCAGCGCACGGACTAGCGGGAGATCCTGGTACGAGCAGTACTTC
NA,few,TRBJ2-2,12,TRBV30,CACQSGTGELFF,TGTGCCTGTCAAAGCGGCACCGGGGAGCTGTTTTTT
TRBD2,NA,TRBJ2-1,17,TRBV9,CASSARGGSGRAFEQFF,TGTGCCAGCAGCGCCCGGGGGGGGAGCGGGAGGGCCTTTGAGCAGTTCTTC
NA,few,TRBJ2-2,11,TRBV5-1,CASSLPGELFF,TGCGCCAGCAGCTTGCCGGGGGAGCTGTTTTTT